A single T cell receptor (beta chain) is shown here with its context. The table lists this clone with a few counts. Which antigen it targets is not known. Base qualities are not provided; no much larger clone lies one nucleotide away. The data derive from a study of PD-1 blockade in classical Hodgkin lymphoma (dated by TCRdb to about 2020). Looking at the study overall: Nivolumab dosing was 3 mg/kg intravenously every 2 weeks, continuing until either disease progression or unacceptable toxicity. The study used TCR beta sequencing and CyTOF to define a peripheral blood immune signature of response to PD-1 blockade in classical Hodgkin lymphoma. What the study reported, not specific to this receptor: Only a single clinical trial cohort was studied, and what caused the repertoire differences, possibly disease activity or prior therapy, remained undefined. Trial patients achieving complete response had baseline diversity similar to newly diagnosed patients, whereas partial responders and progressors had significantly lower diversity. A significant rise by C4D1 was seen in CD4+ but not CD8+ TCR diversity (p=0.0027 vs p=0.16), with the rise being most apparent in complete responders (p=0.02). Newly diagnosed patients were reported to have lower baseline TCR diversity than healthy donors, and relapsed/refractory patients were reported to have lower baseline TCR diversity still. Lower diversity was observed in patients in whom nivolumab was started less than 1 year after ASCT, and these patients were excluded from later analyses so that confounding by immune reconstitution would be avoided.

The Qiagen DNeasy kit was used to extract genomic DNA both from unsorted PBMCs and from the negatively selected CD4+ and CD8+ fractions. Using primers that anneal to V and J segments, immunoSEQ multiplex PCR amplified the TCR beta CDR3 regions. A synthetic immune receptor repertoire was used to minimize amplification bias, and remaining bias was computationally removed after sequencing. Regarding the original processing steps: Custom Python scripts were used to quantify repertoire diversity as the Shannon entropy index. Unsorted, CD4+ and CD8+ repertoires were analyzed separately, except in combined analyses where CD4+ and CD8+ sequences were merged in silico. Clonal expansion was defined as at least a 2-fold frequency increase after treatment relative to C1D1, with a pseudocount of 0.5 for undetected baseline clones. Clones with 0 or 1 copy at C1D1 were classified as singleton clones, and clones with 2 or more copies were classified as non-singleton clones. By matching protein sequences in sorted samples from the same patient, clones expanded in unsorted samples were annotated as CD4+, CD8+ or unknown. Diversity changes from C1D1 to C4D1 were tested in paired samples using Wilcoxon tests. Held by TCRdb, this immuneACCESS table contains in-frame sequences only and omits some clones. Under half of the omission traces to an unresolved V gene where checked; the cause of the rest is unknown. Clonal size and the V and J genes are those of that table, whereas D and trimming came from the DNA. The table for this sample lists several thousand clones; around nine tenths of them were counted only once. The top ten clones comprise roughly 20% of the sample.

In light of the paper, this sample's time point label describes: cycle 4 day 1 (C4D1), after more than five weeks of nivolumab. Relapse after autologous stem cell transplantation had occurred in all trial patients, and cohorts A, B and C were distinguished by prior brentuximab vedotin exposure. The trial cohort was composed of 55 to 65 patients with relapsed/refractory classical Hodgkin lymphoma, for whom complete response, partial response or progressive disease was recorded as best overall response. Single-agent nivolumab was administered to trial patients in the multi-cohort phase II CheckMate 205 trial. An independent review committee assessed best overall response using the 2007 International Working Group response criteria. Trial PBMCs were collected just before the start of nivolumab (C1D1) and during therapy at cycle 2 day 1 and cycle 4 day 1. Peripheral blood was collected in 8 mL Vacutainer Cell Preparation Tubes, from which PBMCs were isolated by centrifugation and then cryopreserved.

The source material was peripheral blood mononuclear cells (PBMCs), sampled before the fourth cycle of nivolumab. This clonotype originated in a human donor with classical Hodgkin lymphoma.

The DNA sequence reads TGTGCCAGCTCACCGGGCAGGGCCCCAGATACGCAGTATTTT. It codes for CASSPGRAPDTQYF. Recombination joined TRBV18 with TRBJ2-3; TRBD1 is a weak D gene call, 5 bases matching. The germline ends are 11 bases apart after V is trimmed by 3 bases and J by 4 bases. From cysteine to phenylalanine, the CDR3 is 14 amino acids long. The sequence is cut down to CDR3 DNA, 42 bases in frame from base 1. CDR1 and CDR2, looked up from the germline V gene, are KGHSH and LQKENI.